These 10 T cell receptor beta chains were all obtained from the same sample, sequenced in a study of tumor and adjacent non-tumor tissue in lung cancer. A modified ARM-PCR protocol with three rounds of nested PCR amplified TCRbeta. TCRdb recomputed calls from the multiplex PCR reads with MiXCR, one row per CDR3 protein. The sample consists of about 85,000 distinct CDR3 sequences, around 65% of them appearing once. RNA was extracted from bulk tissue without any cell sorting. The sequenced sample consisted of lung tumor tissue. Receptors were obtained from a man between 65 and 80 years old with non-small cell lung cancer.

This clonotype was seen a single time. Sequence at one end of the junction differs from germline and may be a read error. The chain is built from TRBV10-3 and TRBJ1-2; 7 bases match TRBD1. CDR3 length: 12 residues. Germline V gene sequence: CDR1 ENHRY, CDR2 SYGVKD. The CDR3 region has the DNA TGTGACATCAGTGCCCTAGGGGGCGGCTACACTTTC. It specifies CDISALGGGYTF.

This clonotype was counted ten times or more. The chain couples TRBV29-1 to TRBJ1-2, with no clear D. CDR1 and CDR2 (germline): SQVTM, ANQGSEA. The V end lost 1 base, the J end lost 8 bases, and 11 bases lay between the germline ends. The CDR3 runs to 12 residues. DNA for the CDR3: TGCAGCGTTGAAGTCACAAGAGGGGGCTACACCTTC. Translated: CSVEVTRGGYTF.

This rearrangement joins TRBV11-2 to TRBJ2-6, with unresolved D. Germline V lookup: CDR1 SGHAT, CDR2 FQNNGV. The CDR3 spans 19 residues. V was cut by 8 bases and J by 0 bases, with 23 bases left in between. The CDR3 spells CASGSPSGRGGSGANVLTF. In nucleotides, the CDR3 is TGTGCCAGCGGCTCCCCGAGTGGAAGAGGTGGCTCTGGGGCCAACGTCCTGACTTTC. The variable domain in full, completed from reference TRBV11-2 and TRBJ2-6, reads EAGVAQSPRYKIIEKRQSVAFWCNPISGHATLYWYQQILGQGPKLLIQFQNNGVVDDSQLPKDRFSAERLKGVDSTLKIQPAKLEDSAVYLCASGSPSGRGGSGANVLTFGAGSRLTVL.

Concerning this clonotype itself: Just one base apart from a much larger clone, this may be a read error. The conserved phenylalanine or tryptophan is not found at the CDR3 terminus, so this likely reflects a read error. In DNA form, the CDR3 reads TGCAGCTCGGGGGGGGATACGCAGTATATT. This translates into CSSGGDTQYI. The rearrangement joins TRBV29-1 to TRBJ2-3, with TRBD2 identical over 8 bases. The CDR3 runs to 10 residues. The germline CDR1 and CDR2 sequences are SQVTM and ANQGSEA. V lost 8 bases and J lost 6; bases outside the gene matches: 1.

As to this clonotype: This may stem from a read error, because a much larger clone lies one nucleotide away. The chain links TRBV5-1 to TRBJ2-1; D not certain. Germline CDR1 reads SGHRS; CDR2 reads YFSETQ. This CDR3 has 15 amino acids. CDR3 sequence: CVSSLDPSSYNEQFF. The DNA for the CDR3 is TGCGTCAGCAGCTTGGACCCCAGCTCCTACAATGAGCAGTTCTTC.

This clonotype has just one count. Germline is not matched at one junction end, which may reflect a read error. In DNA, the CDR3 is TGTGCTCTCAGCGGGGGGACCAATGAGCAGTCCTTC. Translation: CALSGGTNEQSF. The rearrangement joins TRBV30 to TRBJ2-1; 9 nucleotides align to TRBD2. Germline V gene lookup returns CDR1 GTSNPN and CDR2 SVGIG (reference sequence). The CDR3 contains 12 residues.

In the case of this clonotype: A much larger clone lies a single base off, so this may be a read error. This chain joins TRBV20-1 and TRBJ2-4, with a tentative D call TRBD2 (5 bases). CDR3 length: 18 amino acids. Germline CDR1 is DFQATT and CDR2 is SNEGSKA (reference sequence). The chain's CDR3 is CSTRDWLREILAKNIQYF. In DNA, the CDR3 is TGCAGTACTAGAGATTGGCTCAGAGAAATCCTAGCCAAAAACATTCAGTACTTC.

This clonotype was detected only once. Given a much more abundant clone one base away, this may be a read error. V usage is TRBV7-8 and J usage is TRBJ2-5; D is possibly TRBD2 (7 bases). The CDR3 contains 16 residues. From germline, CDR1 is SGHVS and CDR2 FQNEAQ. In DNA, the CDR3 is TGTGCCAGCACCCTTGAGGGGGGAGGGTACCAAGAGACCGAGTACTTC. It translates to CASTLEGGGYQETEYF. Together with reference TRBV7-8 and TRBJ2-5, the CDR3 gives the full variable domain: GAGVSQSPRYKVAKRGQDVALRCDPISGHVSLFWYQQALGQGPEFLTYFQNEAQLDKSGLPSDRFFAERPEGSVSTLKIQRTQQEDSAVYLCASTLEGGGYQETEYFGPGTRLLVL.

V is TRBV9 and J is TRBJ2-3; TRBD2 matches 8 bases. The CDR3 loop spans 16 amino acids. The J segment lost 6 bases and the V segment lost 0 bases, leaving 9 bases of the junction unmatched. CDR1 and CDR2 (germline): SGDLS, YYNGEE. As DNA, the CDR3 is TGTGCCAGCAGCGTAGTCGGGGGGGCGTCTGGGGATACGCAGTATTTT. Its translation: CASSVVGGASGDTQYF.

This clonotype was seen ten or more times. The rearrangement links TRBV5-6 to TRBJ1-1; D may be TRBD1 (5 bases). The germline gives CDR1 SGHDT, CDR2 YYEEEE. The CDR3 contains 15 residues. V was clipped by 0 bases and J by 1 base, with 10 bases between them. The CDR3 DNA sequence: TGTGCCAGCAGCTTGGTAGGGGTTCGGAACACTGAAGCTTTCTTT. Its protein product is CASSLVGVRNTEAFF.